The clone carrying this TCR beta chain came up many times. The data were obtained in a study of identical twins. V was trimmed by 8 bases and J by 8 bases, leaving 21 bases between them. The CDR3 contains 14 residues. Germline assignment: CDR1 ENHRY and CDR2 SYGVKD. TCRdb fed the 5' RACE reads into MiXCR, producing one record per CDR3 protein. The sample holds 500,000 or so distinct CDR3 sequences, less than 25% seen once. This same sample was also taken into another study, of T cells expressing NK-cell markers.

The chain links TRBV10-3 to TRBJ1-2; no clear D. The sequence was collected from a woman in her late teens or twenties in good health. The sample comprised CD4+ T cells sorted from blood. The CDR3 protein is CAISSGPKWEGYTF. The CDR3 bases are TGTGCCATCTCCTCGGGCCCCAAGTGGGAAGGCTACACCTTC.